This T cell receptor (beta chain) was observed in a study of cytomegalovirus exposure and HLA in healthy donors. Findings of the study overall: The classifier was said to identify cytomegalovirus status with high specificity and sensitivity. As confirmed in vitro, three CMV-associated chains were specific for CMV antigens. Cytomegalovirus association was assigned to about 150 TCR beta chains. Usually a TCR sequence was rare, but some public TCRs were found in many donors.

Method: immunoSEQ multiplex PCR; TCRdb's copy keeps in-frame clones and lacks some. The table has 200,000 to 250,000 clones, 87% seen once. CDR3 size: 12 residues. The germline V gene has CDR1 SGHKS and CDR2 YYEKEE (reference sequence). The V end lost 4 bases, the J end lost 4 bases, and 8 bases lay between the germline ends. In its sample, this clone was seen a few times. Its target is unknown. The sequence derives from a woman under 30 in good health and CMV-seropositive. The rearrangement joins TRBV5-5 to TRBJ1-2; no reliable D call. Sequences were obtained from PBMCs. The chain's CDR3 is CASSPEAYGYTF. CDR3 DNA: TGTGCCAGCAGCCCAGAGGCCTATGGCTACACCTTC. Supplemented by reference TRBV5-5 and TRBJ1-2, the full variable domain reads DAGVTQSPTHLIKTRGQQVTLRCSPISGHKSVSWYQQVLGQGPQFIFQYYEKEERGRGNFPDRFSARQFPNYSSELNVNALLLGDSALYLCASSPEAYGYTFGSGTRLTVV.